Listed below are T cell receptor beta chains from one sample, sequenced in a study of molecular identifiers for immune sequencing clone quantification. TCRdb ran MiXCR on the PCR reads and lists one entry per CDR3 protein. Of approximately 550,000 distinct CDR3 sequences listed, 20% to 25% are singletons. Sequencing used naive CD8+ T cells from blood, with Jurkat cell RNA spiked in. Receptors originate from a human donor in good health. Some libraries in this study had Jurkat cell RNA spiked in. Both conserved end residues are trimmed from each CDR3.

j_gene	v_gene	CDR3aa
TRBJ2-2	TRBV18	ASSFEGMNTGELF
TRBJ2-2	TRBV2	ASSHPRDRANTGELF
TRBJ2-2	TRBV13	ASAGTPNTGELF
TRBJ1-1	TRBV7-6	ASSNGWGIMNTEAF
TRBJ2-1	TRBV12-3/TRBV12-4	GTGIVNEQF
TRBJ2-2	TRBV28	ASSYRGMNTGELF
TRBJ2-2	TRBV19	ASSLMTSGGALTGELF
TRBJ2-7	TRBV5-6	ASSFRSQTTYEQY
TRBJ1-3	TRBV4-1	ASSTVPADSGNTIY
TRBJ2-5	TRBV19	ASSRGPGPQETQY
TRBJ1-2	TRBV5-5	ASSPDREWSYGYT
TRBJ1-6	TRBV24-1	ATRSNRGSYNSPLH
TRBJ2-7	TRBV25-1	ASSQDLPGVEQY
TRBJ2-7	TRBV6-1	ASSKTGIYEQY
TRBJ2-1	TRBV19	ATDTATSEQF
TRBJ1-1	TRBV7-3	ASSLTTDYTEAF
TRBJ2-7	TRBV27	ASSLKGTGVYEQY
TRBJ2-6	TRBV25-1	ASSRGANVLT
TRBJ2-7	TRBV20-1	SAPGLAREQY
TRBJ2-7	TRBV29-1	SVLSGRGYEQY
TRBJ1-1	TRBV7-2	ASSFGTTNTEAF
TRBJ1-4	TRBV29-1	SVAQTAFNEKLF
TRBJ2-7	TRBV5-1	ASSLAGTDEQY
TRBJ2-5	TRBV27	ASSSDPQGVETQY
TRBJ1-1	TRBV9	ASSVGDRGTEAF
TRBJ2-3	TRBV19	ASSIWGTSTDTQY
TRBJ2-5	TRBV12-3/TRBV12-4	ASSSPGLAIETQY
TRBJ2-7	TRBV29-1	SVASGEAYEQY